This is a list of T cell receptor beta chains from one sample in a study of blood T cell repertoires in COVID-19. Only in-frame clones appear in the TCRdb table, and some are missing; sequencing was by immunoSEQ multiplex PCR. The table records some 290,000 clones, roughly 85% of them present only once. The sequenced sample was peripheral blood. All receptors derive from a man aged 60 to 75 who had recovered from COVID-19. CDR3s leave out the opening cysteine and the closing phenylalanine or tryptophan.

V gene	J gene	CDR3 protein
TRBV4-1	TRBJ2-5	ASSQGRGGVQETQY
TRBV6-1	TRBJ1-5	ASSDGTGRISHSNQPQH
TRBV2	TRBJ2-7	ASSQDRGLRDEQY
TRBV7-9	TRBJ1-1	ASSGTVGTEAF
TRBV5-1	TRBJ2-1	ASSLVSGARRGQF
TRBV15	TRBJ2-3	ATSRADTQY
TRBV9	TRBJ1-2	ASSPSGTLYGYT
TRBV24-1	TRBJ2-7	ATSDLDRETSGIFVQIYEQY
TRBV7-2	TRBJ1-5	ASSPTTVQPQH
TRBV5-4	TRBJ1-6	ASSLYSKLNSPLH
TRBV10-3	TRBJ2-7	AISDQVTEQY
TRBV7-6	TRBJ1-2	ASSLGQRAGGYT
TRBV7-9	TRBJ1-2	ASSLSGDDGYT
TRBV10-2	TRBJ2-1	ASSEFAGGTSSYNEQF
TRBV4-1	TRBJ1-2	ASSQDRGRLNRDNGYT
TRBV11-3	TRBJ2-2	ASSLDPPGELF
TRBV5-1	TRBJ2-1	ASSLGLAGGPLNNEQF
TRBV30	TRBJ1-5	AWSVAGGGSNQPQH
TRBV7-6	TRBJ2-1	ASSYPSGRINEQF
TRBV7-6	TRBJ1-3	ASSRSGGARFSGNTIY
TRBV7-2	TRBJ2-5	ASRETGGAGETQY
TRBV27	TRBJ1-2	ASSPSDRVHGYT
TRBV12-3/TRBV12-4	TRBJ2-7	ASRRGQASEQY
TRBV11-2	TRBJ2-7	ASSLARGTQSEQY
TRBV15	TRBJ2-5	ATAGGRLETQY
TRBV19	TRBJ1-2	ASRQPDYNYGYT
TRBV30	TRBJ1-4	AWSVRGLPFEKLF
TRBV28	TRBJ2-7	ASSTPGLSYEQY
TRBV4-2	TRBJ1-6	ASSQDLRGQDSPLH
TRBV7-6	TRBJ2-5	ASSLATGGARETQY
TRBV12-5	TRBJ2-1	ASGLVLSEQF
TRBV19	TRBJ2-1	ASSPGTGGYNEQF
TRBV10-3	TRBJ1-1	AISKRQGLNTEAF
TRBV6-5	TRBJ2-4	ASSYSGSGSKNIQY
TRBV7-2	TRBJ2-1	ASSLAAADEQF
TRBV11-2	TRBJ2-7	ASSLLTGRSYYEQY
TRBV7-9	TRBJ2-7	ASSPRTAKSYEQY
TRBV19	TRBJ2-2	ASTTRAILAGELF
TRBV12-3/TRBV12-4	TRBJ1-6	ASSGTGGSPLH
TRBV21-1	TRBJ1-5	ASSPEEGRDNQPQH
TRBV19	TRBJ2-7	ASNRDSSYEQY
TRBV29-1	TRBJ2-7	SVVDFFYEQY
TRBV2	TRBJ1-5	ASSERTNPLGGNQPQH